This T cell receptor beta chain was obtained from a study of blood T cell repertoires in COVID-19. Study-level background: There were acute and convalescent COVID-19 samples, and they came from the United States, Italy and Spain. T cells, B-cell-depleted T cells, or PBMCs supplied cDNA or gDNA.

This clone was observed once. Under the authors' procedure: How many nucleated cells were present was estimated from reference gene primer amplification. Profiling relied on immunoSEQ multiplex PCR, and the TCRdb table lists in-frame clones only, not all of them. Clone size and V and J calls were adopted from that table, with D and trimming inferred from the DNA. Of 150,000 to 200,000 clones in the sample, about 85% were seen once. V shed 3 bases and J shed 7 bases, with 20 bases lying between them. The CDR3 has 16 residues. Germline CDR1 is SGHRS and CDR2 is YFSETQ. The clonotype comes from an older woman with acute or convalescent COVID-19. Sample: peripheral blood. V and J are TRBV5-1 and TRBJ2-1; D gene uncertain. CDR3 DNA: TGCGCCAGCAGCTCCAAAACAGACGTGATTCATAATGAGCAGTTCTTC. This gives the protein CASSSKTDVIHNEQFF.